A selection of T cell receptor beta chains follows, all from one sample in a study of a mutant IDH1 vaccine in newly diagnosed glioma. Antigen specificity for these receptors is unknown. Profiled with immunoSEQ multiplex PCR; TCRdb holds only in-frame clones, not every one. Among about 40,000 clones listed, 91% were seen once. Sequenced here: PBMCs, sampled from a glioma patient whose treatment included an IDH1 peptide vaccine. These receptors came from a man aged 50-59 years with glioma. Each CDR3 is given with its conserved first and last residue. D genes are given only for firm matches. The size field is filled for only some rows; it gives once, few, many or a size class.

v_call: TRBV7-2
j_call: TRBJ2-7
clone_size: -
d_call: -
cdr3_aa: CASSSLRSGYEQYF
cdr3_nt: TGTGCCAGCAGCTCCTTAAGGTCCGGCTACGAGCAGTACTTC

v_call: TRBV7-2
j_call: TRBJ1-4
clone_size: -
d_call: -
cdr3_aa: CASSLGGARNEKLFF
cdr3_nt: TGTGCCAGCAGCTTAGGGGGGGCCCGTAATGAAAAACTGTTTTTT

v_call: TRBV5-4
j_call: TRBJ1-1
clone_size: once
d_call: -
cdr3_aa: CASRGYGLREAFF
cdr3_nt: TGTGCCAGCAGGGGATACGGGCTCAGAGAAGCTTTCTTT

v_call: TRBV4-2
j_call: TRBJ2-5
clone_size: -
d_call: TRBD1
cdr3_aa: CASSPWTGDETQYF
cdr3_nt: TGTGCCAGCAGCCCGTGGACAGGGGACGAAACCCAGTACTTC

v_call: TRBV7-3
j_call: TRBJ2-7
clone_size: -
d_call: TRBD2
cdr3_aa: CASSTHGRESSYEQYF
cdr3_nt: TGTGCCAGCAGCACCCACGGGAGGGAGAGCTCCTACGAGCAGTACTTC

v_call: TRBV9
j_call: TRBJ2-5
clone_size: few
d_call: -
cdr3_aa: CASSPPQRPETQYF
cdr3_nt: TGTGCCAGCAGCCCCCCGCAACGTCCGGAGACCCAGTACTTC

v_call: TRBV5-4
j_call: TRBJ1-1
clone_size: -
d_call: -
cdr3_aa: CASSLARVDRREAFF
cdr3_nt: TGTGCCAGCAGCTTGGCCAGGGTGGACCGGCGGGAAGCTTTCTTT

v_call: TRBV13
j_call: TRBJ1-1
clone_size: -
d_call: -
cdr3_aa: CASSLGLTEAFF
cdr3_nt: TGTGCCAGCAGCTTAGGCCTCACTGAAGCTTTCTTT

v_call: TRBV9
j_call: TRBJ1-1
clone_size: -
d_call: TRBD1
cdr3_aa: CASRRGTGVGETEAFF
cdr3_nt: TGTGCCAGCAGAAGGGGGACAGGGGTCGGAGAAACTGAAGCTTTCTTT

v_call: TRBV28
j_call: TRBJ1-1
clone_size: -
d_call: -
cdr3_aa: CASSLWQQNTEAFF
cdr3_nt: TGTGCCAGCAGTTTATGGCAGCAGAACACTGAAGCTTTCTTT

v_call: TRBV19
j_call: TRBJ1-1
clone_size: -
d_call: -
cdr3_aa: CASSLEMNTEAFF
cdr3_nt: TGTGCCAGTAGTCTGGAAATGAACACTGAAGCTTTCTTT

v_call: TRBV4-1
j_call: TRBJ2-3
clone_size: -
d_call: -
cdr3_aa: CASSPDPPDTQYF
cdr3_nt: TGCGCCAGCAGCCCGGACCCACCAGATACGCAGTATTTT

v_call: TRBV25-1
j_call: TRBJ1-5
clone_size: -
d_call: -
cdr3_aa: CASSEDGDSNQPQHF
cdr3_nt: TGTGCCAGCAGTGAGGATGGGGATAGCAATCAGCCCCAGCATTTT

v_call: TRBV5-4
j_call: TRBJ2-7
clone_size: -
d_call: -
cdr3_aa: CASSGSRIDEQYF
cdr3_nt: TGTGCCAGCAGCGGGTCTAGGATCGACGAGCAGTACTTC

v_call: TRBV19
j_call: TRBJ1-5
clone_size: few
d_call: -
cdr3_aa: CASSKTYGPQHF
cdr3_nt: TGTGCCAGTAGTAAGACGTATGGGCCCCAGCATTTT

v_call: TRBV5-5
j_call: TRBJ2-1
clone_size: few
d_call: -
cdr3_aa: CASLPSQGPYNEQFF
cdr3_nt: TGTGCCAGCCTCCCGTCCCAGGGGCCCTACAATGAGCAGTTCTTC

v_call: TRBV6-6
j_call: TRBJ2-3
clone_size: -
d_call: TRBD2
cdr3_aa: CASSWTSGTDTQYF
cdr3_nt: TGTGCCAGCAGTTGGACTAGCGGCACAGATACGCAGTATTTT

v_call: TRBV1
j_call: TRBJ2-3
clone_size: -
d_call: -
cdr3_aa: CTSSRFPGDHSTDTQYF
cdr3_nt: TGCACCAGCAGCCGTTTTCCTGGCGACCATAGCACAGATACGCAGTATTTT

v_call: TRBV27
j_call: TRBJ2-6
clone_size: -
d_call: -
cdr3_aa: CASSLGASGANVLTF
cdr3_nt: TGTGCCAGCAGTTTGGGGGCCTCTGGGGCCAACGTCCTGACTTTC

v_call: TRBV7-9
j_call: TRBJ2-4
clone_size: -
d_call: TRBD1
cdr3_aa: CASSFPRDRVNIQYF
cdr3_nt: TGTGCCAGCAGCTTCCCCCGGGACAGGGTAAACATTCAGTACTTC

v_call: TRBV9
j_call: TRBJ1-2
clone_size: -
d_call: TRBD1
cdr3_aa: CASSVAGGGYTF
cdr3_nt: TGTGCCAGCAGCGTAGCAGGGGGTGGCTACACCTTC

v_call: TRBV9
j_call: TRBJ1-2
clone_size: -
d_call: -
cdr3_aa: CASSVDEYYGYTF
cdr3_nt: TGTGCCAGCAGCGTAGACGAGTACTATGGCTACACCTTC

v_call: TRBV2
j_call: TRBJ1-1
clone_size: -
d_call: -
cdr3_aa: CASNALLNTEAFF
cdr3_nt: TGTGCCAGCAATGCCCTTTTAAACACTGAAGCTTTCTTT

v_call: TRBV30
j_call: TRBJ2-2
clone_size: -
d_call: -
cdr3_aa: CAWRAVASNTGELFF
cdr3_nt: TGTGCCTGGAGGGCGGTTGCCTCGAACACCGGGGAGCTGTTTTTT

v_call: TRBV21-1
j_call: TRBJ2-7
clone_size: -
d_call: -
cdr3_aa: CASSKGVSGERQYF
cdr3_nt: TGTGCCAGCAGCAAAGGTGTCAGCGGGGAGCGGCAGTACTTC

v_call: TRBV9
j_call: TRBJ1-1
clone_size: -
d_call: TRBD1
cdr3_aa: CASSPRLGRGDTEAFF
cdr3_nt: TGTGCCAGCAGCCCGCGGTTGGGCAGGGGGGATACTGAAGCTTTCTTT

v_call: TRBV7-2
j_call: TRBJ1-1
clone_size: -
d_call: -
cdr3_aa: CASSLEDPLRALTAEAFF
cdr3_nt: TGTGCCAGCAGCTTAGAGGACCCCCTCAGGGCACTGACCGCTGAAGCTTTCTTT

v_call: TRBV6-5
j_call: TRBJ1-1
clone_size: -
d_call: TRBD1
cdr3_aa: CASSQPGGSGTEAFF
cdr3_nt: TGTGCCAGCAGTCAGCCAGGGGGTTCGGGCACTGAAGCTTTCTTT

v_call: TRBV28
j_call: TRBJ1-5
clone_size: -
d_call: TRBD1
cdr3_aa: CASRRQGVQPQHF
cdr3_nt: TGTGCCAGCAGGCGGCAGGGGGTTCAGCCCCAGCATTTT

v_call: TRBV6-5
j_call: TRBJ2-1
clone_size: -
d_call: TRBD1
cdr3_aa: CASSYSKGQDFF
cdr3_nt: TGTGCCAGCAGTTACTCGAAGGGACAGGATTTCTTC